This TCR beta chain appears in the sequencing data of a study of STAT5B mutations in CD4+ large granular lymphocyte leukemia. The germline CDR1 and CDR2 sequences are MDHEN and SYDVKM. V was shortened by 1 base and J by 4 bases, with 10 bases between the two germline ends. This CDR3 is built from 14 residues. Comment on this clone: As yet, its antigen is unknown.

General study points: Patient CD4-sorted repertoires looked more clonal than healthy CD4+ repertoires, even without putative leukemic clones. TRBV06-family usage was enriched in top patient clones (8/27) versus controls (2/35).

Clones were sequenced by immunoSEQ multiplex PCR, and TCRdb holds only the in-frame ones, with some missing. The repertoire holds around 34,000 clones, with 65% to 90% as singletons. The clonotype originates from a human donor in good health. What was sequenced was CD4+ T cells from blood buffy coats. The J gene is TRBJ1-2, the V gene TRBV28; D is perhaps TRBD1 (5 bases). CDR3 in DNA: TGTGCCAGCAGTTTATTCGCAGGGTCCTATGGCTACACCTTC. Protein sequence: CASSLFAGSYGYTF.